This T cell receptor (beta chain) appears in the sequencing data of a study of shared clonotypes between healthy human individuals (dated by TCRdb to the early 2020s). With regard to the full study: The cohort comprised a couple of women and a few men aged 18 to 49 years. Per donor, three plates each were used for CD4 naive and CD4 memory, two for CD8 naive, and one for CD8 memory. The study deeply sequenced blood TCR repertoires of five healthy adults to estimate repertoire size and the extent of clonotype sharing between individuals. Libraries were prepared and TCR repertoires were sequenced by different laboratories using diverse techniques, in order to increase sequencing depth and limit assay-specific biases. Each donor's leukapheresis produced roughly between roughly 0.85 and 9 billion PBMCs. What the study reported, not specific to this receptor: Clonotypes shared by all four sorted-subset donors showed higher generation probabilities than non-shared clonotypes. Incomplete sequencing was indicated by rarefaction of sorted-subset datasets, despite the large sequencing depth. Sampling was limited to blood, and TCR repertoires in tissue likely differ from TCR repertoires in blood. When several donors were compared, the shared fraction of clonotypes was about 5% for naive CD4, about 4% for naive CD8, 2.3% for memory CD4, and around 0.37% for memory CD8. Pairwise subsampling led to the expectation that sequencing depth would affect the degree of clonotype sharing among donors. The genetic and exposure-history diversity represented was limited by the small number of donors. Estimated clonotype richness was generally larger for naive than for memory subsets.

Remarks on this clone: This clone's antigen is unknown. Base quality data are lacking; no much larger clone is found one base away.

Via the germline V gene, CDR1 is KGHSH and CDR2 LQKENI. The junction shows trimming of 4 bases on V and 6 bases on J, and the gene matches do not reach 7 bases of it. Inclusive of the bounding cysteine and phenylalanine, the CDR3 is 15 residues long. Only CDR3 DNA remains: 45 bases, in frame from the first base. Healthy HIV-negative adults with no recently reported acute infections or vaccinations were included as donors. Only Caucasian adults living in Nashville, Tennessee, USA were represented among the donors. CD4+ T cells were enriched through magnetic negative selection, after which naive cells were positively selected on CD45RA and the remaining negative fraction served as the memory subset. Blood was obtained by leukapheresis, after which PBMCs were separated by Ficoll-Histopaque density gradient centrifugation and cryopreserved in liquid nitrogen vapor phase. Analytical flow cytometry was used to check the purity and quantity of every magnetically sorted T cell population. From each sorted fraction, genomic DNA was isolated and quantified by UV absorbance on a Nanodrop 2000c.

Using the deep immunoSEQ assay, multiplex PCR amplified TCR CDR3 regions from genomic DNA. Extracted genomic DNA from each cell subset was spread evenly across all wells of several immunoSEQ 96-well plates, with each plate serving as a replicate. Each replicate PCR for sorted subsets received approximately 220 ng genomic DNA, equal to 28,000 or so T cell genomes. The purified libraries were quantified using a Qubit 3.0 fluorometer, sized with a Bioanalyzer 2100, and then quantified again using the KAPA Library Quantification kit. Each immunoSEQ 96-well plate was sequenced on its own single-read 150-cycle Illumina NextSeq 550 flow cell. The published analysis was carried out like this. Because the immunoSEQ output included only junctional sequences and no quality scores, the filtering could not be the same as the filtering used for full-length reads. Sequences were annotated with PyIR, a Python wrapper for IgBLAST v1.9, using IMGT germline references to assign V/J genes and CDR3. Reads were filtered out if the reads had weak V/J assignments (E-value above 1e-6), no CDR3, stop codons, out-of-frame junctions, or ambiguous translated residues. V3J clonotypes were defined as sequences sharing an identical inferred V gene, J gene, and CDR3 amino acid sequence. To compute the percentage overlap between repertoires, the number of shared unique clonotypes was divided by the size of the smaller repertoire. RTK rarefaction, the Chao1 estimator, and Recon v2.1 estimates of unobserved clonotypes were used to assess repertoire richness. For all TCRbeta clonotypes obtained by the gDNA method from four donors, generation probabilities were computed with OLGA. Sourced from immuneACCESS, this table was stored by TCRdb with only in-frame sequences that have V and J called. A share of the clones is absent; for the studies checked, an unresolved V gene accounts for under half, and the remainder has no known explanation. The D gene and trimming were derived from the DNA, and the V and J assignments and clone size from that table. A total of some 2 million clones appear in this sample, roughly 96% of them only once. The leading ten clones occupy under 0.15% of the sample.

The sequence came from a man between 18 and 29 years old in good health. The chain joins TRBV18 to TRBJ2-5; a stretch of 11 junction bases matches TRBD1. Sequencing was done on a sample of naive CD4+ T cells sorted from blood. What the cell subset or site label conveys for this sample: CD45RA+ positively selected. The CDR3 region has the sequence CASSHRTGGFQTQYF. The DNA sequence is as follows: TGTGCCAGCTCACATAGGACAGGGGGCTTTCAGACCCAGTACTTC.